This passage covers 30 T cell receptor beta chains from one sample sequenced in a study of blood T cell repertoires in COVID-19. Only in-frame clones appear in the TCRdb table, and some are missing; sequencing was by immunoSEQ multiplex PCR. This sample has 150,000 or so clones, with around 83% found just once. The sample taken for sequencing was PBMCs or T cells enriched from blood (not recorded which). These receptors all stem from a woman in her forties or fifties in a cohort exposed to, infected with or recovered from COVID-19 (not recorded which).

There are a few counts of this clone. This chain joins TRBV5-1 and TRBJ2-2, with D perhaps matching TRBD2 (5 bases). The CDR3 runs 15 residues. The V gene lost 0 bases and the J gene lost 6 bases, with 12 bases spanning the gap. From germline, CDR1 is SGHRS and CDR2 YFSETQ. CDR3 loop: CASSLDTSRSGELFF. The CDR3 bases are TGCGCCAGCAGCTTGGATACTAGTCGTTCCGGGGAGCTGTTTTTT.

This clone appeared a single time. V and J are TRBV6-5 and TRBJ2-7, with D perhaps matching TRBD2 (6 bases). CDR3 length: 12 amino acids. The germline V gene has CDR1 MNHEY and CDR2 SVGAGI. Trimming took off 2 bases at V and 5 bases at J, with 7 bases between the two ends. CDR3 loop: CASSYGGNEQYF. The CDR3 DNA reads TGTGCCAGCAGTTACGGAGGGAACGAGCAGTACTTC.

Here the CDR3 DNA reads TGTGCCAGCAGCTGGGGGGTATGGCAGGATGAGACAGATACGCAGTATTTT. This gives the protein CASSWGVWQDETDTQYF. The J gene is TRBJ2-3, the V gene TRBV5-8; D possibly corresponds to TRBD2 (6 bases). CDR3 length: 17 amino acids. V lost 3 bases and J lost 3, with 20 bases in between. Germline V CDR1 and CDR2: SGHTS, YDEGEE. Full variable domain (rest looked up from reference TRBV5-8 and TRBJ2-3): EAGVTQSPTHLIKTRGQQATLRCSPISGHTSVYWYQQALGLGLQFLLWYDEGEERNRGNFPPRFSGRQFPNYSSELNVNALELEDSALYLCASSWGVWQDETDTQYFGPGTRLTVL.

In this sample, this clone turned up a few times. The CDR3 here is CASSLGTSGTTDTQYF. CDR3 bases: TGTGCCAGCAGCCTTGGGACTAGCGGAACCACAGATACGCAGTATTTT. J is TRBJ2-3 and V is TRBV7-9; TRBD2 matches at 11 bases. V was pared by 5 bases and J by 2 bases, with 6 bases of the junction left unmatched. CDR1 and CDR2 from the germline V gene are SEHNR and FQNEAQ (reference sequence). The CDR3 has 16 residues.

The V and J genes are TRBV30 and TRBJ1-1; 10 positions agree with TRBD1. CDR3 length: 13 residues. V lost 5 bases and J lost 5; bases outside the gene matches: 5. CDR1 and CDR2 from the germline V gene are GTSNPN and SVGIG (reference sequence). The DNA for the CDR3 is TGTGCCTGGGGGGACAGGGGAGGTACTGAAGCTTTCTTT. This sequence encodes CAWGDRGGTEAFF.

CDR3 residues: CASSLGFLEVGYTF. CDR3 nucleotide sequence: TGCGCCAGCAGCTTGGGGTTTTTGGAGGTCGGCTACACCTTC. The chain links TRBV5-1 to TRBJ1-2; D gene ambiguous. CDR3 length: 14 residues. The germline V gene has CDR1 SGHRS and CDR2 YFSETQ. Trimming took 0 bases from V and 8 from J, leaving 14 bases between them.

The CDR3 DNA reads TGCGCCAGCAGCCAAGAAGTATCGTCGACTAGCGGAGCCTACGAGCAGTACTTC. It translates to CASSQEVSSTSGAYEQYF. The chain has TRBV4-3 and TRBJ2-7; 9 positions match TRBD2. The V segment lost 0 bases and the J segment 2 bases; nucleotides outside the gene matches: 11. Germline V gene lookup returns CDR1 LGHNA and CDR2 YSLEER. This CDR3 is built from 18 residues.

The V and J genes are TRBV10-2 and TRBJ1-6; D is unresolved. Trimming pared 4 bases from V and 8 bases from J, leaving 9 bases between. Germline V gene lookup returns CDR1 WSHSY and CDR2 SAAADI. The CDR3 loop spans 13 amino acids. The CDR3 DNA sequence: TGCGCCAGCAGTGTGAACAGTTATTCACCCCTCCACTTT. Translated, it gives CASSVNSYSPLHF.

The count of this clone is one. The genes are TRBV14 and TRBJ2-2, with 12 bases lining up with TRBD1. CDR1 and CDR2 from the germline V gene are SGHDN and FVKESK. The CDR3 runs 15 residues. With V trimmed by 6 bases and J by 6 bases, 5 bases remained unmatched. The CDR3 spells CASREGQGAPGELFF. CDR3 bases: TGTGCCAGCAGAGAGGGACAGGGGGCGCCCGGGGAGCTGTTTTTT.

This clone was detected only a few times. The V and J genes are TRBV7-2 and TRBJ1-2, with a weak D call TRBD1 (6 bases). V dropped 6 bases and J dropped 4 bases, with 15 bases sitting between them. From germline, CDR1 is SGHTA and CDR2 FQGNSA. The CDR3 has 14 residues. The CDR3 spells CASSVKADSYGYTF. CDR3 coding DNA: TGTGCCAGCAGTGTAAAGGCGGACAGCTATGGCTACACCTTC.

The chain couples TRBV5-1 to TRBJ2-2, with TRBD1 matching 7 bases. Germline trimming cut 3 bases from V and 0 bases from J; bases unmatched to any gene: 2. The CDR3 covers 15 residues. The germline CDR1 and CDR2 sequences are SGHRS and YFSETQ. The CDR3 DNA is TGCGCCAGCAGCTCGACAGGGACGAACACCGGGGAGCTGTTTTTT. This sequence encodes CASSSTGTNTGELFF.

V and J are TRBV30 and TRBJ1-1; D not resolved. Germline-derived CDR1 and CDR2 are GTSNPN and SVGIG (reference sequence). Trimming shortened V by 3 bases and J by 4 bases, and 12 bases separated the two germline ends. This CDR3 has 13 amino acids. CDR3 amino acids: CAWRGGSGTEAFF. For the CDR3, the DNA is TGTGCCTGGAGAGGAGGGTCGGGCACTGAAGCTTTCTTT.

This chain links TRBV27 with TRBJ2-3; TRBD2 might be the D (7 bases). Trimming cost V 2 bases and J 2 bases, with 11 bases left between them. This CDR3 is 15 amino acids long. From germline, CDR1 is MNHEY and CDR2 SMNVEV (reference sequence). The CDR3, as DNA: TGTGCCAGCAGTTTAGGGGGGGCCACCACAGATACGCAGTATTTT. It translates to CASSLGGATTDTQYF.

V gene TRBV5-1 combines with J gene TRBJ2-7; 10 positions agree with TRBD1. With V trimmed by 4 bases and J by 7 bases, 11 bases remained unmatched. The CDR3 consists of 15 residues. Germline V gene lookup returns CDR1 SGHRS and CDR2 YFSETQ. In DNA form, the CDR3 reads TGCGCCAGCAGCGTCGGGGGACAGGGGTCGGAAGAGCAGTACTTC. It specifies CASSVGGQGSEEQYF.

V gene TRBV4-3 combines with J gene TRBJ2-3; 9 nucleotides line up with TRBD2. Trimming took 0 bases from V and 2 from J; bases not matched to a gene: 12. Germline-derived CDR1 and CDR2 are LGHNA and YSLEER. The CDR3 has 19 residues. The CDR3 coding sequence is TGCGCCAGCAGCCAAGAGTGGAGCGGGGGGCTTTACTCCACAGATACGCAGTATTTT. This gives the protein CASSQEWSGGLYSTDTQYF.

The chain couples TRBV7-2 to TRBJ2-5, with 11 bases aligning to TRBD2. CDR1 SGHTA and CDR2 FQGNSA come from the germline V gene. J lost 3 bases, V lost 0 bases, and 12 bases had no gene match. The length of the CDR3 is 19 residues. Here the CDR3 reads CASSLAALAGGPWEETQYF. The CDR3 DNA follows: TGTGCCAGCAGCTTAGCGGCTCTAGCGGGGGGACCGTGGGAAGAGACCCAGTACTTC.

This clone was picked up many times. The CDR3 DNA follows: TGTGCCAGCATTACCCCTGGGGGGGAGGAGTATGGCTACACCTTC. Translating gives CASITPGGEEYGYTF. The chain joins TRBV28 to TRBJ1-2; D possibly corresponds to TRBD1 (5 bases). V was cut by 7 bases and J by 5 bases, with 20 bases left in between. CDR1 and CDR2 from the germline V gene are MDHEN and SYDVKM. The CDR3 has 15 amino acids.

This clone was seen only a few times. The V gene is TRBV6-5, the J gene TRBJ2-3, with no clear D. Trimming took off 6 bases at V and 3 bases at J, with 13 bases between the two ends. This CDR3 contains 14 residues. In germline, CDR1 is MNHEY, CDR2 SVGAGI. This CDR3 reads CASSLEAPTDTQYF. The CDR3, as DNA: TGTGCCAGCAGCCTTGAAGCCCCGACAGATACGCAGTATTTT.

This clone was detected only a few times. An end of the junction does not agree with germline; a read error may underlie this. CDR3 nucleotides: TGTGCCAGCAGTTACTCGATTCCTAGTCGGCCAGTCTTC. It is translated as CASSYSIPSRPVF. V is TRBV6-2 or TRBV6-3 and J is TRBJ2-1; the D is unclear. Germline V lookup: CDR1 MNHEY, CDR2 SVGEGT. There are 13 residues in the CDR3.

The gene calls are TRBV23-1 and TRBJ1-5; D possibly corresponds to TRBD1 (6 bases). TRBV23-1 is identified as an open reading frame with a role that is uncertain. The CDR3 is made up of 19 amino acids. The V and J ends lost 2 bases and 0 bases respectively, with 20 bases between them. The CDR3, as DNA: TGCGCCAGCAGTCAAGCCCGGGACATACACGAAAATAGCAATCAGCCCCAGCATTTT. Translation gives CASSQARDIHENSNQPQHF.

The chain recombines TRBV28 with TRBJ2-7; tentative D call: TRBD1 (5 bases). The CDR3 has 12 amino acids. Germline CDR1 is MDHEN and CDR2 is SYDVKM. Deletions cut 2 bases from V and 5 bases from J, with 7 bases between. The CDR3 sequence is CASSLARDEQYF. CDR3 in DNA: TGTGCCAGCAGTTTAGCCAGGGACGAGCAGTACTTC.

The V and J genes are TRBV30 and TRBJ1-2, with TRBD1 as a possible D gene (5 bases). Trimming cost V 2 bases and J 4 bases, with 17 bases left between them. The CDR3 totals 15 residues. Germline V gene sequence: CDR1 GTSNPN, CDR2 SVGIG (reference sequence). CDR3 amino acids: CAWSSTVKMIYGYTF. The CDR3 region has the DNA TGTGCCTGGAGTTCGACAGTAAAAATGATCTATGGCTACACCTTC.

J is TRBJ1-1 and V is TRBV27; the match to TRBD1 covers 10 bases. The germline CDR1 and CDR2 sequences are MNHEY and SMNVEV (reference sequence). After removal of 8 bases from V and 5 bases from J, the junction contained 17 bases not matched to a gene. This CDR3 is 17 amino acids long. The CDR3 protein is CASRPPGQGQRGTEAFF. The CDR3 DNA reads TGTGCCAGCCGGCCCCCGGGACAGGGGCAACGGGGGACTGAAGCTTTCTTT.

The chain employs TRBV5-1 and TRBJ2-5, with 8 bases lining up with TRBD2. Germline V gene lookup returns CDR1 SGHRS and CDR2 YFSETQ. The CDR3 runs 14 residues. The V gene end was trimmed by 0 bases and the J gene end by 5 bases; junction bases not matched to a gene: 3. The CDR3: CASSLDSGEETQYF. CDR3 bases: TGCGCCAGCAGCTTGGATAGCGGGGAGGAGACCCAGTACTTC.

V is TRBV6-2 or TRBV6-3 and J is TRBJ2-7, with TRBD2 matching 9 bases. J gave up 4 bases and V 4 bases, and 8 bases lay outside the gene matches. The CDR3 extends over 15 amino acids. Germline V gene sequence: CDR1 MNHEY, CDR2 SVGEGT. This CDR3 reads CASSSGGRARYEQYF. DNA for the CDR3: TGTGCCAGCAGTTCTGGCGGGAGGGCCAGGTACGAGCAGTACTTC.

This clone has a single count. The chain employs TRBV3-1 (or the pseudogene TRBV3-2) and TRBJ2-7; a weak D match, TRBD2 (5 bases). Deletions cut 2 bases from V and 5 bases from J, with 16 bases between. The CDR3 contains 15 residues. Germline CDR1 reads LGHDT; CDR2 reads YNNKEL (reference sequence). The CDR3 region has the DNA TGTGCCAGCAGCCAAAACGCGTTCCAGAGGGACGAGCAGTACTTC. Translation gives CASSQNAFQRDEQYF.

The chain joins TRBV28 to TRBJ1-1; D not resolved. Deletions cut 5 bases from V and 7 bases from J, with 8 bases between. Germline values: CDR1 MDHEN, CDR2 SYDVKM. The CDR3 spans 11 residues. This chain's CDR3 is CASSTILEAFF. CDR3 bases: TGTGCCAGCAGTACCATACTTGAAGCTTTCTTT.

V and J are TRBV2 and TRBJ1-2; no firm D call. V was trimmed by 3 bases and J by 7 bases, leaving 18 bases between them. CDR3 size: 15 residues. Germline V CDR1 and CDR2: SNHLY, FYNNEI. DNA of the CDR3: TGTGCCAGCAGTGATCTAGAGGGAATCTATTTTGGCTACACCTTC. It yields the protein CASSDLEGIYFGYTF.

The rearrangement joins TRBV28 to TRBJ2-2; 7 nucleotides match TRBD1. J gave up 1 base and V 1 base, and 12 bases lay outside the gene matches. The CDR3 is 19 residues long. Germline CDR1 and CDR2: MDHEN and SYDVKM. In DNA, the CDR3 is TGTGCCAGCAGTTTATATCTCTCCCAAGACAGGGTGAACACCGGGGAGCTGTTTTTT. This sequence encodes CASSLYLSQDRVNTGELFF. The full variable domain, with the rest looked up from reference TRBV28 and TRBJ2-2, is DVKVTQSSRYLVKRTGEKVFLECVQDMDHENMFWYRQDPGLGLRLIYFSYDVKMKEKGDIPEGYSVSREKKERFSLILESASTNQTSMYLCASSLYLSQDRVNTGELFFGEGSRLTVL.

This rearrangement joins TRBV21-1 to TRBJ2-7; the DNA was not used to check the table's D call, TRBD2. TRBV21-1 is a pseudogene locus. The CDR3 covers 16 residues. For the CDR3, the DNA is TGTGCCAGCAGCAAAGTTATCACTAGCGGCTCCTACGAGCAGTACTTC. Its translation is CASSKVITSGSYEQYF.